The next 12 T cell receptor beta chains were all read from a single sample in a study of beta chain features in type 1 diabetes. What was sequenced were expressed TCRB transcripts, since all of the isolated RNA had been reverse transcribed. Measured with immunoSEQ multiplex PCR; TCRdb has only the in-frame clones, and not every one. The table includes some 200,000 clones, about a tenth detected once. Sequences were obtained from central memory CD4+ T cells from blood. These receptors all come from a young man in good health.

This clone has more than one count but fewer than ten. This CDR3 reads CAWAGTFKNIQYF. CDR3 DNA sequence: TGTGCCTGGGCGGGAACCTTTAAAAACATTCAGTACTTC. The V gene is TRBV30, the J gene TRBJ2-4, with D perhaps matching TRBD2 (6 bases). V lost 5 bases to trimming and J lost 4 bases, with 12 bases between them. This CDR3 is built from 13 residues. In germline, CDR1 is GTSNPN, CDR2 SVGIG (reference sequence).

This clone has more than one count but fewer than ten. The chain carries TRBV19 and TRBJ2-1; no reliable D call. There are 12 residues in the CDR3. V was pared by 6 bases and J by 5 bases, with 8 bases between. The germline CDR1 and CDR2 sequences are LNHDA and SQIVND (reference sequence). CDR3 nucleotide sequence: TGTGCCAGTAGGTACCGGGACAATGAGCAGTTCTTC. Translating gives CASRYRDNEQFF.

The rearrangement joins TRBV10-3 to TRBJ2-5; D not certain. Deletions cut 10 bases from V and 4 bases from J, with 16 bases between. Per the germline V gene, CDR1 is ENHRY and CDR2 is SYGVKD. The CDR3 loop spans 13 amino acids. Here the CDR3 reads CATAPGLGETQYF. The CDR3 DNA is TGTGCCACCGCGCCAGGTCTAGGAGAGACCCAGTACTTC.

The CDR3 protein is CASSFSRGGYQPQHF. The CDR3 DNA sequence: TGTGCCAGCAGTTTTTCTCGGGGGGGGTATCAGCCCCAGCATTTT. This sequence joins TRBV6-5 and TRBJ1-5, with D maybe TRBD1 (5 bases). The germline gives CDR1 MNHEY, CDR2 SVGAGI. Trimming took off 4 bases at V and 5 bases at J, with 15 bases between the two ends. The CDR3 has 15 residues.

The J gene is TRBJ2-1, the V gene TRBV5-8; D is undetermined. The CDR3 totals 16 residues. The V gene's germline CDR1 is SGHTS and CDR2 YDEGEE. Trimming shortened V by 2 bases and J by 0 bases, and 12 bases separated the two germline ends. Written as DNA, the CDR3 is TGTGCCAGCAGCTTAAAGACGTCTAGCTCCTACAATGAGCAGTTCTTC. Protein sequence: CASSLKTSSSYNEQFF. Full variable domain (outside the CDR3, taken from reference TRBV5-8 and TRBJ2-1): EAGVTQSPTHLIKTRGQQATLRCSPISGHTSVYWYQQALGLGLQFLLWYDEGEERNRGNFPPRFSGRQFPNYSSELNVNALELEDSALYLCASSLKTSSSYNEQFFGPGTRLTVL.

The chain has TRBV9 and TRBJ2-7; 15 bases match TRBD2. The V segment lost 3 bases and the J segment 4 bases; nucleotides outside the gene matches: 5. The CDR3 has 16 amino acids. The germline V gene encodes CDR1 SGDLS and CDR2 YYNGEE. The CDR3: CASSAGLAGGEYEQYF. CDR3 nucleotide sequence: TGTGCCAGCAGCGCGGGACTAGCGGGAGGAGAATACGAGCAGTACTTC.

The chain carries TRBV4-2 and TRBJ1-1, with 8 nucleotides matching TRBD1. Germline V CDR1 and CDR2: LGHNA, YNFKEQ. With 4 bases clipped from V and 3 bases from J, the junction kept 1 base outside the gene matches. This CDR3 comprises 13 residues. The CDR3 region is CASSPDRDTEAFF. The CDR3 DNA reads TGTGCCAGCAGCCCGGACAGGGACACTGAAGCTTTCTTT.

This sequence joins TRBV13 and TRBJ1-5; D is perhaps TRBD1 (5 bases). V was cut by 0 bases and J by 2 bases, with 17 bases left in between. The CDR3 runs to 18 residues. CDR1 and CDR2 from the germline V gene are PRHDT and FYEKMQ (reference sequence). The CDR3: CASSLGPLSRDRNQPQHF. The CDR3 DNA follows: TGTGCCAGCAGCTTAGGCCCCCTCAGCAGGGATCGCAATCAGCCCCAGCATTTT.

This clone has ten or more counts. The chain carries TRBV6-1 and TRBJ2-1; TRBD2 might be the D (6 bases). CDR3 length: 15 residues. V was shortened by 3 bases and J by 3 bases, with 12 bases between the two germline ends. Germline loops: CDR1 MNHNS, CDR2 SASEGT. The CDR3 coding sequence is TGTGCCAGCAGTGAGGCTGGGAGGAGCTACAATGAGCAGTTCTTC. Protein product: CASSEAGRSYNEQFF.

Only a few counts were recorded for this clone. The chain uses TRBV30 and TRBJ1-4; unclear D gene. The CDR3 consists of 15 residues. From germline, CDR1 is GTSNPN and CDR2 SVGIG (reference sequence). V shed 0 bases and J shed 0 bases, with 8 bases lying between them. The CDR3 DNA reads TGTGCCTGGAGTGTACTCGTTGCAACTAATGAAAAACTGTTTTTT. It specifies CAWSVLVATNEKLFF.

There are a few counts of this clone. The CDR3 coding sequence is TGTGCCAGCAGCAGGGACAGGGGGCCAGCAGATACGCAGTATTTT. Its translation: CASSRDRGPADTQYF. V usage is TRBV2 and J usage is TRBJ2-3; 12 bases are shared with TRBD1. Germline V lookup: CDR1 SNHLY, CDR2 FYNNEI. This CDR3 has 15 residues. V shed 6 bases, J shed 4 bases, and the junction held 5 bases outside the gene matches.

This clone was picked up a small number of times. The V and J genes are TRBV7-9 and TRBJ2-4, with 8 bases fitting TRBD1. V lost 3 bases and J lost 8; bases outside the gene matches: 3. Germline V lookup: CDR1 SEHNR, CDR2 FQNEAQ (reference sequence). This CDR3 region has 13 residues. DNA for the CDR3: TGTGCCAGCAGCTTTTCGACAGGGGACATTCAGTACTTC. Translation gives CASSFSTGDIQYF.